These T cell receptor beta chains were read from a single sample in a study of CD8+ T cells in alopecia areata. The data were produced by immunoSEQ multiplex PCR, yet TCRdb's version contains in-frame clones alone and is incomplete. Of about 210,000 clones listed, 40% to 55% were seen once; the top ten hold approximately 2.4%. The source was CD4+ T cells sorted from blood, collected at approximately week 36, from a patient treated with tofacitinib. The receptors shown here come from a human donor with alopecia areata. CDR3s include the opening cysteine and the closing phenylalanine or tryptophan. The D gene is left open where the match is weak. The size of a clone is reported for some rows only, either as once, few or many, or as a class for expanded clones.

length,D,size,J,V,DNA,CDR3
14,TRBD1,-,TRBJ1-1,TRBV7-8,TGTGCCAGCAGCTTAGCAGGGGGCGGCACTGAAGCTTTCTTT,CASSLAGGGTEAFF
13,TRBD1,many,TRBJ2-7,TRBV27,TGTGCCAGAGGGGGACAGGGAGCCTACGAGCAGTACTTC,CARGGQGAYEQYF
16,TRBD2,-,TRBJ2-2,TRBV28,TGTGCCAGCAGTCCCCCGACTAGCGGGTCGACCGGGGAGCTGTTTTTT,CASSPPTSGSTGELFF
14,-,-,TRBJ1-1,TRBV5-1,TGCGCCAGCAGCCCTCAAACAGAGAACACTGAAGCTTTCTTT,CASSPQTENTEAFF
13,-,-,TRBJ1-2,TRBV5-4,TGTGCCAGCAGCGGGGGAGGGAAGGATGGCTACACCTTC,CASSGGGKDGYTF
14,TRBD1,-,TRBJ1-2,TRBV4-2,TGTGCCAGCAGCCAACAGACAGGGCCCTATGGCTACACCTTC,CASSQQTGPYGYTF
14,TRBD1,few,TRBJ2-3,TRBV29-1,TGCAGCGCCCGGGACAGGGGGATCACAGATACGCAGTATTTT,CSARDRGITDTQYF
15,TRBD1,-,TRBJ1-2,TRBV7-2,TGTGCCGGCAGCTTAGACTCAGGGGGCGGAAGTGGCTACACCTTC,CAGSLDSGGGSGYTF
15,TRBD2,-,TRBJ2-7,TRBV9,TGTGCCAGCAGCGTGTTAGCGGGAAGCTCCTACGAGCAGTACTTC,CASSVLAGSSYEQYF
16,-,-,TRBJ1-1,TRBV7-2,TGTGCCAGCAGCCCCTCCGGGGCCCGCATGAACACTGAAGCTTTCTTT,CASSPSGARMNTEAFF
14,TRBD2,-,TRBJ2-7,TRBV29-1,TGCAGCGTGAATAGCGGGAGGAACCTATACGAGCAGTACTTC,CSVNSGRNLYEQYF
14,TRBD2,few,TRBJ2-7,TRBV11-1,TGTGCCAGCAGCTTATCTAGGACTAGCTACGAGCAGTACTTC,CASSLSRTSYEQYF
16,-,-,TRBJ1-2,TRBV11-2,TGTGCCAGCAGCTCCCGGGCTGGGGGATTGAACTATGGCTACACCTTC,CASSSRAGGLNYGYTF
14,TRBD1,few,TRBJ1-5,TRBV28,TGTGCCAGCAGGATAGACAGGGGCGAGCAGCCCCAGCATTTT,CASRIDRGEQPQHF